These 30 T cell receptor beta chains originate from one sample sequenced in a study of shared clonotypes between healthy human individuals. Here immunoSEQ multiplex PCR was the method, and the copy in TCRdb shows in-frame clones only, minus some. The table lists more than 550,000 clones, 55% to 80% of them singletons. The sequenced material came from memory CD4+ T cells sorted from blood. Subset denoted: CD45RA-negative fraction. These receptors were obtained from a woman under 40 in good health.

This clone was seen a handful of times. The gene calls are TRBV4-2 and TRBJ2-5, with 9 bases aligning to TRBD1. The J call may be mistaken, given a closer DNA end match to TRBJ2-7. Germline V gene sequence: CDR1 LGHNA, CDR2 YNFKEQ. This CDR3 is 15 amino acids long. The CDR3 region is CASSQTGTGTYEQYF. The CDR3 DNA reads as TGTGCCAGCAGCCAAACCGGGACAGGGACCTACGAGCAGTACTTC.

The chain uses TRBV30 and TRBJ1-2, with D perhaps matching TRBD1 (6 bases). The germline V gene encodes CDR1 GTSNPN and CDR2 SVGIG (reference sequence). The CDR3 is 15 residues long. V was shortened by 1 base and J by 5 bases, with 17 bases between the two germline ends. The CDR3 sequence: CAWSDPPTGTYGYTF. In nucleotides, the CDR3 is TGTGCCTGGAGTGACCCCCCAACAGGGACATATGGCTACACCTTC.

V and J are TRBV6-5 and TRBJ2-5; 9 bases are shared with TRBD2. The CDR3 has 15 residues. V shed 1 base and J 3 bases; nucleotides not matched to a gene: 3. Germline CDR1 MNHEY, CDR2 SVGAGI. In DNA, the CDR3 is TGTGCCAGCAGTTACTATAGACTAGCGGAAGAGACCCAGTACTTC. This codes for CASSYYRLAEETQYF.

The table lists this clone with a few counts. This chain uses TRBV11-2 with TRBJ2-2, with D unclear. CDR1 and CDR2 from the germline V gene are SGHAT and FQNNGV. V gave up 0 bases and J gave up 6 bases, with 5 bases separating them. CDR3 size: 13 residues. In nucleotides, the CDR3 is TGTGCCAGCAGCTTAGACGGTCCCGGGGAGCTGTTTTTT. This translates into CASSLDGPGELFF.

Comments on this clone: Since a much larger clone is just one base distant, this may be a read error. The identical CDR3 is also encoded by other nucleotide sequences in the sample. The chain recombines TRBV27 with TRBJ1-5, with D unclear. Trimming cost V 4 bases and J 0 bases, with 4 bases left between them. The germline V gene has CDR1 MNHEY and CDR2 SMNVEV (reference sequence). The CDR3 runs to 13 residues. CDR3 nucleotides: TGTGCCAGCAGTTCGTATAGCAATCAGCCCCAGCATTTT. Residues: CASSSYSNQPQHF.

This chain joins TRBV5-4 and TRBJ2-5, with TRBD1 matching 7 bases. V dropped 4 bases and J dropped 1; count of bases not matched to a gene: 4. The CDR3 sequence is 14 residues long. Germline lookup yields CDR1 SGHNT and CDR2 YYREEE (reference sequence). The CDR3 nucleotides are TGTGCCAGCAGCCCGGGACAGACCCAAGAGACCCAGTACTTC. This codes for CASSPGQTQETQYF.

The chain recombines TRBV18 with TRBJ1-2; tentatively, D is TRBD1 (5 bases). CDR1 KGHSH and CDR2 LQKENI come from the germline V gene. The CDR3 contains 13 residues. V was cut by 2 bases and J by 3 bases, with 7 bases left in between. This CDR3 is CASSPSGDYGYTF. As DNA, the CDR3 is TGTGCCAGCTCACCATCGGGGGACTATGGCTACACCTTC.

This clone occurred a few times. The chain joins TRBV30 to TRBJ1-3; D not certain. Between the trimmed V and J ends, which lost 2 bases and 9 bases, there was a span of 11 bases. Germline CDR1 and CDR2: GTSNPN and SVGIG (reference sequence). This CDR3 spans 12 amino acids. This chain's CDR3 is CAWSRIGSTIYF. The CDR3 bases are TGTGCCTGGAGTCGCATAGGGAGCACCATATATTTT.

The chain uses TRBV27 and TRBJ1-1; D is perhaps TRBD1 (5 bases). Germline V gives CDR1 MNHEY, CDR2 SMNVEV (reference sequence). Trimming shortened V by 5 bases and J by 1 base, and 11 bases separated the two germline ends. The CDR3 contains 14 residues. This CDR3 is CASSQLGANTEAFF. The CDR3 nucleotides read TGTGCCAGCAGTCAATTAGGGGCGAACACTGAAGCTTTCTTT.

About this clone: This same CDR3 is encoded by further DNA sequences in the sample. The chain has TRBV18 and TRBJ1-1, with D possibly being TRBD1 (5 bases). The CDR3 contains 15 residues. V gave up 3 bases and J gave up 0 bases, with 11 bases separating them. Germline CDR1 is KGHSH and CDR2 is LQKENI. CDR3 sequence reads: CASSPRGGLNTEAFF. CDR3 sequence (DNA): TGTGCCAGCTCACCTCGCGGGGGGTTGAACACTGAAGCTTTCTTT. Combining the CDR3 with reference TRBV18 and TRBJ1-1 gives the whole variable domain NAGVMQNPRHLVRRRGQEARLRCSPMKGHSHVYWYRQLPEEGLKFMVYLQKENIIDESGMPKERFSAEFPKEGPSILRIQQVVRGDSAAYFCASSPRGGLNTEAFFGQGTRLTVV.

The chain has TRBV2 and TRBJ2-7; 7 bases line up with TRBD1. Germline lookup yields CDR1 SNHLY and CDR2 FYNNEI. The CDR3 totals 13 residues. Unmatched junction bases numbered 5, after V lost 6 bases and J lost 3 bases. The CDR3 region is CASRGDSIYEQYF. The CDR3, as DNA: TGTGCCAGCAGGGGGGACAGCATCTACGAGCAGTACTTC.

This clone was counted a single time. The gene calls are TRBV30 and TRBJ2-3; D may be TRBD2 (5 bases). Trimming pared 0 bases from V and 1 base from J, leaving 5 bases between. Germline V gene sequence: CDR1 GTSNPN, CDR2 SVGIG (reference sequence). The CDR3 has 13 residues. CDR3 sequence (DNA): TGTGCCTGGAGTGTAGCGGGCACAGATACGCAGTATTTT. This translates into CAWSVAGTDTQYF.

This clone was seen many times. This chain joins TRBV11-1 and TRBJ2-7, with no clear D. This CDR3 comprises 14 residues. Trimming pared 7 bases from V and 0 bases from J, leaving 13 bases between. Germline V gene sequence: CDR1 SGHAT, CDR2 FQDESV (reference sequence). CDR3 nucleotides: TGTGCCAGCACCTACCAGAGAGACTCCTACGAGCAGTACTTC. Protein product: CASTYQRDSYEQYF.

The chain recombines TRBV19 with TRBJ1-3; D might be TRBD1 (5 bases). The CDR3 loop spans 14 amino acids. Per germline, CDR1 LNHDA and CDR2 SQIVND (reference sequence). Trimming stripped 6 bases from V and 2 bases from J, with 11 bases between. As DNA, the CDR3 is TGTGCCAGTAGGTACCAGGGAGCTGGAAACACCATATATTTT. Its translation is CASRYQGAGNTIYF.

This clone was seen only a few times. This chain links TRBV9 with TRBJ2-1; D ambiguous. The CDR3 is 14 residues long. Germline V lookup: CDR1 SGDLS, CDR2 YYNGEE. V gave up 3 bases and J gave up 2 bases, with 9 bases separating them. The CDR3 loop is CASSAEGPYNEQFF. The CDR3 nucleotides are TGTGCCAGCAGCGCGGAAGGGCCCTACAATGAGCAGTTCTTC.

The chain carries TRBV18 and TRBJ1-1; TRBD1 matches at 9 bases. Trimming at V came to 3 bases and at J to 8 bases, leaving 7 bases not matched to a gene. Germline V gene lookup returns CDR1 KGHSH and CDR2 LQKENI. CDR3 size: 14 residues. The CDR3 protein is CASSPGQGIPEAFF. As DNA, the CDR3 is TGTGCCAGCTCACCCGGACAGGGGATACCAGAAGCTTTCTTT.

The V gene is TRBV6-5, the J gene TRBJ2-7, with 15 bases that match TRBD2. This CDR3 has 14 amino acids. The ends lost 7 bases at V and 7 bases at J; junction bases unmatched: 5. In germline, CDR1 is MNHEY, CDR2 SVGAGI. The CDR3 region is CASTYGLAGGEQYF. CDR3 nucleotide sequence: TGTGCCAGCACATATGGACTAGCGGGAGGGGAGCAGTACTTC.

The rearrangement links TRBV19 to TRBJ1-5; D is possibly TRBD1 (5 bases). The CDR3 spans 14 residues. The germline V gene has CDR1 LNHDA and CDR2 SQIVND (reference sequence). V was trimmed by 3 bases and J by 5 bases, leaving 11 bases between them. The CDR3 coding sequence is TGTGCCAGTAGTATGGTCAGGGTTCATCAGCCCCAGCATTTT. As protein: CASSMVRVHQPQHF.

This clone has only a few counts. V is TRBV19 and J is TRBJ2-7; weak D call: TRBD2 (7 bases). This CDR3 region has 16 residues. Trimming pared 5 bases from V and 3 bases from J, leaving 20 bases between. The V gene's germline CDR1 is LNHDA and CDR2 SQIVND (reference sequence). This CDR3 reads CASSPRGATGGYEQYF. DNA for the CDR3: TGTGCCAGTAGTCCCCGGGGGGCTACGGGCGGCTACGAGCAGTACTTC. The full variable domain, its missing parts supplied by reference TRBV19 and TRBJ2-7, is DGGITQSPKYLFRKEGQNVTLSCEQNLNHDAMYWYRQDPGQGLRLIYYSQIVNDFQKGDIAEGYSVSREKKESFPLTVTSAQKNPTAFYLCASSPRGATGGYEQYFGPGTRLTVT.

The V and J genes are TRBV6-5 and TRBJ1-4; D is possibly TRBD1 (5 bases). The CDR3 covers 15 residues. V shed 0 bases and J shed 6 bases, with 11 bases lying between them. Germline loops: CDR1 MNHEY, CDR2 SVGAGI. The CDR3 nucleotides are TGTGCCAGCAGTTACTCCGGGACCACGGATGAAAAACTGTTTTTT. Translation gives CASSYSGTTDEKLFF.

The chain combines TRBV18 with TRBJ1-2; D is undetermined. Germline CDR1 is KGHSH and CDR2 is LQKENI. The ends were cut back, 2 bases at V and 5 bases at J, with 9 bases in the middle. CDR3 length: 13 residues. The CDR3 here is CASSPYTQYGYTF. The CDR3 region has the DNA TGTGCCAGCTCACCATACACGCAGTATGGCTACACCTTC.

This chain links TRBV6-5 with TRBJ2-1; D possibly uses TRBD1 or TRBD2 (5 bases each). The ends were cut back, 7 bases at V and 8 bases at J, with 18 bases in the middle. The germline gives CDR1 MNHEY, CDR2 SVGAGI. The CDR3 length is 14 residues. As DNA, the CDR3 is TGTGCCAGCACTAAGGTGGGACGGCAGGATGAGCAGTTCTTC. This gives the protein CASTKVGRQDEQFF.

This chain connects TRBV18 to TRBJ2-4, with 9 bases that match TRBD1. There are 16 residues in the CDR3. The germline V gene has CDR1 KGHSH and CDR2 LQKENI. V lost 8 bases to trimming and J lost 6 bases; unmatched junction nucleotides: 14. CDR3 amino acids: CASASRDRDLRNIQYF. CDR3 DNA: TGTGCCAGCGCCAGCCGGGACAGGGATCTTAGAAACATTCAGTACTTC.

In regard to this clone: This sequence may be a read error, since a much larger clone differs from it by one base. The V gene is TRBV7-9, the J gene TRBJ2-7; tentatively, D is TRBD1 (7 bases). In germline, CDR1 is SEHNR, CDR2 FQNEAQ (reference sequence). CDR3 length: 14 residues. The DNA for the CDR3 is TGTGCCAGCAGCTTACAGGGGGACTCCGACGAGCAGTACTTC. Translation: CASSLQGDSDEQYF.

This rearrangement joins TRBV28 to TRBJ1-6, with D tentatively TRBD1 (5 bases). V dropped 7 bases and J dropped 15 bases, with 16 bases sitting between them. This CDR3 contains 12 residues. CDR1 is MDHEN, CDR2 SYDVKM, per germline. For the CDR3, the DNA is TGTGCCAGCACCAAAGGGACTCGGGACCTCCACTTT. This gives the protein CASTKGTRDLHF.

The chain links TRBV18 to TRBJ2-1; 10 bases align to TRBD2. V lost 0 bases to trimming and J lost 7 bases; unmatched junction nucleotides: 3. Per germline, CDR1 KGHSH and CDR2 LQKENI. This CDR3 has 15 residues. The CDR3 is CASSPPSGRMNEQFF. DNA of the CDR3: TGTGCCAGCTCACCACCTAGCGGGAGGATGAATGAGCAGTTCTTC.

This sequence joins TRBV9 and TRBJ1-1, with 7 positions matching TRBD1. V lost 4 bases, J lost 6 bases, and 9 bases stayed unmatched. Germline CDR1 reads SGDLS; CDR2 reads YYNGEE. The CDR3 sequence is 14 residues long. CDR3 nucleotides: TGTGCCAGCAGCCCGCGGACAGGAGTCCCTGAAGCTTTCTTT. It translates to CASSPRTGVPEAFF.

The V call is TRBV5-6, the J call TRBJ2-7, with TRBD2 matching 10 bases. J gave up 7 bases and V 2 bases, and 12 bases lay outside the gene matches. This CDR3 spans 16 amino acids. Germline V gene sequence: CDR1 SGHDT, CDR2 YYEEEE. CDR3 nucleotide sequence: TGTGCCAGCAGCTTTCCGCCGGATAGCGGGAGGTTTGAGCAGTACTTC. Its translation is CASSFPPDSGRFEQYF.

The rearrangement joins TRBV29-1 to TRBJ2-7; tentatively, D is TRBD1 or TRBD2 (6 bases each). This CDR3 is built from 13 residues. Trimming took off 7 bases at V and 7 bases at J, with 20 bases between the two ends. Germline-derived CDR1 and CDR2 are SQVTM and ANQGSEA. This CDR3 reads CSATLLQGREQYF. The CDR3 nucleotides are TGCAGCGCCACCCTCTTGCAGGGGAGGGAGCAGTACTTC.

CDR3 coding DNA: TGTGCCAGCAGTGACCGGGACACGAACACCGGGGAGCTGTTTTTT. Amino acid sequence: CASSDRDTNTGELFF. This chain connects TRBV6-4 to TRBJ2-2, with D possibly TRBD1 on 6 matching bases. V was trimmed by 2 bases and J by 0 bases, leaving 7 bases between them. Germline CDR1 reads MRHNA; CDR2 reads SNTAGT. The CDR3 has 15 amino acids.